The 23 T cell receptor beta chains below all came from one sample that was sequenced in a study of cytomegalovirus exposure and HLA in healthy donors. Researchers ran the PCR with 60 Vbeta and 13 Jbeta primers. This table comes from immunoSEQ multiplex PCR, and its TCRdb copy is limited to in-frame clones, with some not included. The sample gives about 180,000 clones, around three quarters of which show up once; roughly 2.5% is in the top ten. Material: PBMCs. These receptors were collected from a woman between 25 and 40 years old in good health and CMV-seropositive.

J is TRBJ1-4 and V is TRBV19; D uncertain. Germline V gives CDR1 LNHDA, CDR2 SQIVND (reference sequence). The CDR3 extends over 10 amino acids. The V end lost 7 bases, the J end lost 6 bases, and 3 bases lay between the germline ends. CDR3 coding DNA: TGTGCCAGTATCGATGAAAAACTGTTTTTT. It translates to CASIDEKLFF.

This chain uses TRBV18 with TRBJ1-2; D ambiguous. This CDR3 comprises 15 residues. The ends were cut back, 0 bases at V and 4 bases at J, with 12 bases in the middle. CDR1 KGHSH and CDR2 LQKENI come from the germline V gene. The CDR3 DNA follows: TGTGCCAGCTCACCACCGGGAGGAAGAGGCTATGGCTACACCTTC. Translation gives CASSPPGGRGYGYTF.

This chain links TRBV11-1 with TRBJ2-1; D call uncertain. The V gene lost 2 bases and the J gene lost 8 bases, with 4 bases spanning the gap. CDR1 is SGHAT and CDR2 is FQDESV in the germline V gene (reference sequence). The length of the CDR3 is 11 residues. CDR3 region: CASSLLDEQFF. In DNA form, the CDR3 reads TGTGCCAGCAGCTTATTAGATGAGCAGTTCTTC. Variable domain in full (rest from reference TRBV11-1 and TRBJ2-1): EAEVAQSPRYKITEKSQAVAFWCDPISGHATLYWYRQILGQGPELLVQFQDESVVDDSQLPKDRFSAERLKGVDSTLKIQPAELGDSAMYLCASSLLDEQFFGPGTRLTVL.

This clone occurred a few times. The V call is TRBV11-3, the J call TRBJ2-1; 11 bases are a match to TRBD2. Trimming cost V 5 bases and J 2 bases; bases outside gene matches: 2. Germline V CDR1 and CDR2: SGHNT, YENEEA. CDR3 length: 15 residues. The DNA of the CDR3 is TGTGCCAGCAGCAGGGGACTAGCGGCCTACAATGAGCAGTTCTTC. Amino acid sequence: CASSRGLAAYNEQFF.

The chain couples TRBV9 to TRBJ2-5, with 14 bases matching TRBD2. The germline gives CDR1 SGDLS, CDR2 YYNGEE. V lost 4 bases and J lost 2; bases outside the gene matches: 4. The length of the CDR3 is 16 residues. The CDR3 DNA sequence: TGTGCCAGCAGCCCAGGACTAGCGGGGGGACAAGAGACCCAGTACTTC. Residues: CASSPGLAGGQETQYF.

The chain joins TRBV10-3 to TRBJ2-6; unclear D gene. Germline-derived CDR1 and CDR2 are ENHRY and SYGVKD. The ends were cut back, 0 bases at V and 0 bases at J, with 3 bases in the middle. The CDR3 consists of 15 residues. The CDR3: CAISESSSGANVLTF. CDR3 in DNA: TGTGCCATCAGTGAGTCCAGCTCTGGGGCCAACGTCCTGACTTTC.

The rearrangement joins TRBV7-8 to TRBJ1-5; the D gene is possibly TRBD1 (6 bases). Looked up from germline, CDR1 is SGHVS and CDR2 is FQNEAQ. The CDR3 runs 15 residues. The V end lost 3 bases, the J end lost 1 base, and 10 bases lay between the germline ends. The CDR3 is CASSFGRGSNQPQHF. The CDR3 bases are TGTGCCAGCAGCTTTGGCAGGGGCAGCAATCAGCCCCAGCATTTT.

J is TRBJ2-7 and V is TRBV7-9, with 7 bases lining up with TRBD1. V lost 6 bases and J lost 7; bases outside the gene matches: 15. Per the germline V gene, CDR1 is SEHNR and CDR2 is FQNEAQ (reference sequence). This CDR3 comprises 15 residues. The CDR3 sequence: CASRASGTATLEQYF. The DNA for the CDR3 is TGTGCCAGCAGGGCGTCCGGGACAGCGACCTTAGAGCAGTACTTC.

The chain employs TRBV7-8 and TRBJ2-7; D not resolved. The CDR3 totals 12 residues. Germline values: CDR1 SGHVS, CDR2 FQNEAQ. Trimming left V 4 bases short and J 0 bases short, with 4 bases between. CDR3: CASSSSSYEQYF. The DNA for the CDR3 is TGTGCCAGCAGCTCCAGCTCCTACGAGCAGTACTTC.

The gene calls are TRBV5-4 and TRBJ2-5; 7 bases map to TRBD1. The junction had 12 bases not matched to a gene; V was cut back by 4 bases and J by 0 bases. The germline V gene has CDR1 SGHNT and CDR2 YYREEE (reference sequence). The CDR3 is 17 residues long. The CDR3 DNA sequence: TGTGCCAGCAGCCCCGGACAGGTCTCGACGTACCAAGAGACCCAGTACTTC. It codes for CASSPGQVSTYQETQYF.

V gene TRBV27 combines with J gene TRBJ2-1; TRBD2 aligns across 12 bases. The CDR3 contains 15 residues. Germline CDR1 is MNHEY and CDR2 is SMNVEV (reference sequence). V was clipped by 5 bases and J by 4 bases; unmatched bases: 3. CDR3 coding DNA: TGTGCCAGCAGTGAGGGGACTAGCGGGTACAATGAGCAGTTCTTC. Protein sequence: CASSEGTSGYNEQFF.

V usage is TRBV27 and J usage is TRBJ2-7; 9 bases agree with TRBD1. The CDR3 contains 15 residues. CDR1 and CDR2 (germline): MNHEY, SMNVEV (reference sequence). Trimming cost V 5 bases and J 3 bases; bases outside gene matches: 8. The CDR3 protein is CASSKPGTGIYEQYF. The CDR3 DNA sequence: TGTGCCAGCAGTAAACCCGGGACAGGGATCTACGAGCAGTACTTC.

This CDR3 is CASSLYSSNQPQHF. As DNA, the CDR3 is TGTGCCAGCAGCCTATACAGTAGCAATCAGCCCCAGCATTTT. This chain links TRBV13 with TRBJ1-5; D is unresolved. The CDR3 loop spans 14 amino acids. The germline V and J ends were trimmed by 5 bases and 0 bases, with 8 bases remaining between them. CDR1 is PRHDT, CDR2 FYEKMQ, per germline (reference sequence).

As concerns this clone: One end of the junction fails to match germline, which may point to a read error. This chain uses TRBV4-2 with TRBJ1-2; 7 bases match TRBD1. There are 15 residues in the CDR3. CDR1 LGHNA and CDR2 YNFKEQ come from the germline V gene. CDR3 sequence: CASSQDPGQAYVYTF. CDR3 bases: TGTGCCAGCAGCCAAGATCCCGGACAGGCCTATGTCTACACCTTC.

V and J are TRBV7-2 and TRBJ1-6; D gene ambiguous. Per germline, CDR1 SGHTA and CDR2 FQGNSA. This CDR3 comprises 15 residues. Trimming removed 0 bases from V and 5 bases from J, with 8 bases in between. The CDR3 sequence is CASSLARANNSPLHF. CDR3 in DNA: TGTGCCAGCAGCTTAGCGAGAGCGAATAATTCACCCCTCCACTTT.

The gene calls are TRBV18 and TRBJ2-4; D is unresolved. The V and J ends lost 0 bases and 2 bases respectively, with 8 bases between them. The germline gives CDR1 KGHSH, CDR2 LQKENI. The CDR3 spans 15 residues. CDR3 DNA: TGTGCCAGCTCACCACCTAGCACAACCAAAAACATTCAGTACTTC. Amino acids: CASSPPSTTKNIQYF.

This sequence joins TRBV7-9 and TRBJ1-4; a possible D gene is TRBD1 (5 bases). The CDR3 has 13 amino acids. The germline V and J ends were trimmed by 5 bases and 6 bases, with 10 bases remaining between them. Germline CDR1 and CDR2: SEHNR and FQNEAQ (reference sequence). CDR3 sequence (DNA): TGTGCCAGCAGCCGGGGGTGGGATGAAAAACTGTTTTTT. This encodes CASSRGWDEKLFF.

The V call is TRBV27, the J call TRBJ1-1; D is unclear. CDR3 length: 14 amino acids. The germline gives CDR1 MNHEY, CDR2 SMNVEV (reference sequence). Trimming shortened V by 8 bases and J by 0 bases, and 13 bases separated the two germline ends. DNA for the CDR3: TGTGCCAGCGGTATTGGGAGTATGAACACTGAAGCTTTCTTT. Amino acid sequence: CASGIGSMNTEAFF.

This clone was counted a few times. The rearrangement links TRBV6-4 to TRBJ2-3; maybe TRBD1 (6 bases). The CDR3 runs 15 residues. Trimming shortened V by 0 bases and J by 1 base, and 8 bases separated the two germline ends. Germline values: CDR1 MRHNA, CDR2 SNTAGT. The CDR3 reads CASSDSPGGTDTQYF. CDR3 sequence (DNA): TGTGCCAGCAGTGACTCGCCAGGGGGCACAGATACGCAGTATTTT.

The chain is built from TRBV9 and TRBJ2-3, with 11 bases matching TRBD2. This CDR3 has 16 amino acids. After removal of 4 bases from V and 0 bases from J, the junction contained 4 bases not matched to a gene. From germline, CDR1 is SGDLS and CDR2 YYNGEE. CDR3 residues: CASSTSGGASTDTQYF. CDR3 DNA sequence: TGTGCCAGCAGCACTAGCGGGGGAGCTAGCACAGATACGCAGTATTTT.

This clone was seen a few times. The chain links TRBV5-5 to TRBJ2-3, with TRBD1 matching 7 bases. Germline CDR1 reads SGHKS; CDR2 reads YYEKEE (reference sequence). After removal of 3 bases from V and 4 bases from J, the junction contained 11 bases not matched to a gene. The CDR3 spans 16 residues. CDR3 sequence (DNA): TGTGCCAGCAGCTCCCCCGGGACAGACACGGCAGATACGCAGTATTTT. Translated, it gives CASSSPGTDTADTQYF.

The chain couples TRBV28 to TRBJ1-2, with D unclear. Trimming shortened V by 5 bases and J by 8 bases, and 9 bases separated the two germline ends. This CDR3 has 11 residues. CDR1 is MDHEN, CDR2 SYDVKM, per germline. CDR3 DNA: TGTGCCAGCAGTCGGACTCGAGGCTACACCTTC. Its protein is CASSRTRGYTF.

The chain has TRBV6-1 and TRBJ2-1; unclear D gene. Trimming took off 4 bases at V and 8 bases at J, with 18 bases between the two ends. The CDR3 is 15 amino acids. Germline V gene lookup returns CDR1 MNHNS and CDR2 SASEGT. In DNA, the CDR3 is TGTGCCAGCAGTGCCCCCACGTCCGCGGTGGATGAGCAGTTCTTC. This translates into CASSAPTSAVDEQFF.